These 20 T cell receptor beta chains share one sample of origin, sequenced in a study of blood T cells in healthy people across ages. The use of a sample-barcoded 5' primer and a J-beta primer mix characterized a second PCR of roughly 7 to 12 cycles. TCRdb re-called the 5' RACE reads with MiXCR, one entry per CDR3 protein. The table has about 1.4 million distinct CDR3 sequences, 45% to 70% seen once. The specimen sequenced was blood. These receptors originate from a man aged 18 to 29 in good health.

The chain links TRBV9 to TRBJ1-1; D remains unclear. Trimming shortened V by 4 bases and J by 5 bases, and 12 bases separated the two germline ends. Germline V gene sequence: CDR1 SGDLS, CDR2 YYNGEE. The CDR3 spans 13 residues. Written as DNA, the CDR3 is TGTGCCAGCAGCAATGGGGTAGGGACTGAAGCTTTCTTT. It specifies CASSNGVGTEAFF. Full variable domain (missing parts from reference TRBV9 and TRBJ1-1): DSGVTQTPKHLITATGQRVTLRCSPRSGDLSVYWYQQSLDQGLQFLIQYYNGEERAKGNILERFSAQQFPDLHSELNLSSLELGDSALYFCASSNGVGTEAFFGQGTRLTVV.

This chain joins TRBV20-1 and TRBJ2-5, with D possibly being TRBD2 (6 bases). The germline V gene has CDR1 DFQATT and CDR2 SNEGSKA (reference sequence). V lost 5 bases to trimming and J lost 5 bases, with 24 bases between them. The CDR3 covers 16 residues. The CDR3 region has the DNA TGCAGTGCTCCCTCGTCCCAGCCCCTAGCGATCGAGACCCAGTACTTC. This encodes CSAPSSQPLAIETQYF.

This chain links TRBV7-2 with TRBJ2-5; D unresolved. V was pared by 4 bases and J by 3 bases, with 15 bases between. Germline CDR1 and CDR2: SGHTA and FQGNSA. The CDR3 is 15 amino acids. The CDR3 is CASSSPTRAEETQYF. The DNA for the CDR3 is TGTGCCAGCAGCTCACCGACCCGGGCGGAAGAGACCCAGTACTTC.

The rearrangement uses TRBV4-2 and TRBJ2-4; TRBD1 or TRBD2 may be the D gene (5 bases each). The J call may not be correct, given that the DNA end is closer to TRBJ2-7. Germline V gene lookup returns CDR1 LGHNA and CDR2 YNFKEQ. CDR3 length: 14 residues. The CDR3 reads CASSQPGPSYEQYF. CDR3 bases: TGTGCCAGCAGCCAGCCGGGACCATCCTACGAGCAGTACTTC.

The V call is TRBV7-9, the J call TRBJ1-1, with 9 bases identical to TRBD1. CDR1 is SEHNR, CDR2 FQNEAQ, per germline (reference sequence). The trim removed 3 bases at V and 3 bases at J, leaving 8 bases unmatched. CDR3 length: 16 amino acids. This CDR3 is CASSFRPDRGYTEAFF. The CDR3 nucleotides are TGTGCCAGCAGCTTTAGGCCAGACAGGGGGTACACTGAAGCTTTCTTT.

The chain couples TRBV4-1 to TRBJ2-7, with 8 bases fitting TRBD1. J was trimmed by 3 bases and V by 3 bases; bases with no gene match: 4. Germline CDR1 is MGHRA and CDR2 is YSYEKL. The CDR3 has 14 residues. Here the CDR3 DNA reads TGCGCCAGCAGCCATGACAGGGGAATCTACGAGCAGTACTTC. This gives the protein CASSHDRGIYEQYF.

The V gene is TRBV6-2 or TRBV6-3, the J gene TRBJ2-1; 8 bases are a match to TRBD2. The CDR3 extends over 15 amino acids. After removal of 5 bases from V and 2 bases from J, the junction contained 5 bases not matched to a gene. Germline CDR1 and CDR2: MNHEY and SVGEGT. The CDR3 bases are TGTGCCAGCAGTCCTCCGGGACTAGCCTACAATGAGCAGTTCTTC. Protein sequence: CASSPPGLAYNEQFF.

The chain joins TRBV4-1 to TRBJ2-7; no definite D call. V dropped 0 bases and J dropped 0 bases, with 12 bases sitting between them. The CDR3 is 16 amino acids. Germline V lookup: CDR1 MGHRA, CDR2 YSYEKL. The DNA for the CDR3 is TGCGCCAGCAGCCAAGACCCGACTGGTCCCTCCTACGAGCAGTACTTC. This translates into CASSQDPTGPSYEQYF.

The CDR3 is CSARNTVNTEAFF. CDR3 DNA sequence: TGCAGTGCTAGGAACACAGTGAACACTGAAGCTTTCTTT. The chain has TRBV20-1 and TRBJ1-1; no definite D call. The CDR3 has 13 residues. The germline V gene encodes CDR1 DFQATT and CDR2 SNEGSKA (reference sequence). Trimming pared 3 bases from V and 0 bases from J, leaving 8 bases between.

The J gene is TRBJ2-1, the V gene TRBV7-9; tentatively, D is TRBD1 (6 bases). The V and J ends lost 5 bases and 2 bases respectively, with 16 bases between them. The CDR3 runs 16 residues. Germline CDR1 is SEHNR and CDR2 is FQNEAQ (reference sequence). The CDR3 loop is CASSRGHGFAYNEQFF. In DNA, the CDR3 is TGTGCCAGCAGCCGGGGACACGGATTCGCCTACAATGAGCAGTTCTTC.

This chain connects TRBV9 to TRBJ2-3; TRBD1 agrees at 9 bases. The CDR3 extends over 16 amino acids. V dropped 4 bases and J dropped 2; count of bases not matched to a gene: 8. Germline lookup yields CDR1 SGDLS and CDR2 YYNGEE. The CDR3, as DNA: TGTGCCAGCAGCAAGCGGACAGGGGCTTCCACAGATACGCAGTATTTT. This sequence encodes CASSKRTGASTDTQYF.

Notes on this clonotype: A read error may explain this, as a much larger clone is one base away. This sequence joins TRBV12-3 or TRBV12-4 and TRBJ2-1, with 8 positions matching TRBD2. The CDR3 covers 12 residues. CDR3 nucleotide sequence: TGTGCCAACAGTTCCCTCGGGAGGGGGCAGTTCTTC. This encodes CANSSLGRGQFF.

This clonotype occurred a few times. V and J are TRBV3-1 and TRBJ2-1; weak D call: TRBD1 (6 bases). Germline lookup yields CDR1 LGHDT and CDR2 YNNKEL (reference sequence). V lost 2 bases and J lost 3, with 8 bases in between. The CDR3 runs 14 residues. The CDR3 DNA reads as TGTGCCAGCAGCCAACAGGACAGCTACAATGAGCAGTTCTTC. Amino acids: CASSQQDSYNEQFF.

This clonotype was observed a handful of times. This chain links TRBV7-2 with TRBJ2-3; D remains unclear. CDR1 is SGHTA and CDR2 is FQGNSA in the germline V gene. This CDR3 has 12 residues. Trimming left V 2 bases short and J 8 bases short, with 8 bases between. The CDR3 sequence is CASSLNAATQYF. The DNA of the CDR3 is TGTGCCAGCAGCTTAAACGCAGCTACGCAGTATTTT.

This clonotype was seen more than once but under ten times. Here the CDR3 reads CASSSPKKDATMMWTQYF. CDR3 coding DNA: TGTGCCAGCAGCTCCCCGAAGAAGGACGCGACAATGATGTGGACCCAGTACTTC. The gene calls are TRBV28 and TRBJ2-5; no definite D call. The germline V and J ends were trimmed by 6 bases and 7 bases, with 30 bases remaining between them. This CDR3 is 18 amino acids long. CDR1 and CDR2 (germline): MDHEN, SYDVKM.

The J gene is TRBJ2-1, the V gene TRBV3-1, with 10 bases identical to TRBD2. V shed 4 bases and J 7 bases; nucleotides not matched to a gene: 7. Looked up from germline, CDR1 is LGHDT and CDR2 is YNNKEL (reference sequence). This CDR3 is built from 15 residues. The CDR3 is CASSLTSGVKNEQFF. The CDR3, as DNA: TGTGCCAGCAGCCTTACTAGCGGGGTGAAGAATGAGCAGTTCTTC.

This clonotype was seen a few times. CDR3 in amino acids: CASRPGQADYGYTF. CDR3 nucleotides: TGTGCCAGCAGGCCGGGACAGGCCGACTATGGCTACACCTTC. The chain carries TRBV27 and TRBJ1-2; 8 nucleotides align to TRBD1. The CDR3 consists of 14 residues. After removal of 6 bases from V and 3 bases from J, the junction contained 6 bases not matched to a gene. Germline V CDR1 and CDR2: MNHEY, SMNVEV (reference sequence).

This clonotype occurred a few times. The CDR3 region is CSATGTSGRGYEQYF. The CDR3 DNA reads as TGCAGTGCAACCGGGACTAGCGGGAGGGGGTACGAGCAGTACTTC. The chain carries TRBV20-1 and TRBJ2-5; TRBD2 agrees at 16 bases. Matching the DNA end better, TRBJ2-7 makes the J call doubtful. From germline, CDR1 is DFQATT and CDR2 SNEGSKA (reference sequence). The CDR3 covers 15 residues.

This clonotype was seen more than once but under ten times. Here the CDR3 DNA reads TGCGCCAGCAGCAACCGACAGGGTCAAGAGACCCAGTACTTC. Its translation: CASSNRQGQETQYF. The genes are TRBV5-1 and TRBJ2-5; 7 bases are a match to TRBD1. Germline CDR1 is SGHRS and CDR2 is YFSETQ. The J segment lost 2 bases and the V segment lost 4 bases, leaving 5 bases of the junction unmatched. This CDR3 region has 14 residues. Together with reference TRBV5-1 and TRBJ2-5, the CDR3 gives the full variable domain: KAGVTQTPRYLIKTRGQQVTLSCSPISGHRSVSWYQQTPGQGLQFLFEYFSETQRNKGNFPGRFSGRQFSNSRSEMNVSTLELGDSALYLCASSNRQGQETQYFGPGTRLLVL.

This clonotype was counted between two and nine times. This sequence joins TRBV29-1 and TRBJ1-4, with D maybe TRBD1 (5 bases). V was cut by 4 bases and J by 8 bases, with 14 bases left in between. Germline V gene data show CDR1 as SQVTM and CDR2 as ANQGSEA. The CDR3 has 13 amino acids. CDR3 DNA: TGCAGCGTTGGGGGACGGTTTTTAGAAAAACTGTTTTTT. Translation: CSVGGRFLEKLFF.